Below are 19 T cell receptor beta chains sequenced from a single sample in a study of vaccination and CD4 T cells after COVID-19. Treatment specified: roughly 11-day PBMC culture with coronavirus spike peptide pools or control peptides (ViraFEST assay). Antigen specificity for these receptors is unknown. Sequencing of the DNA from cultured CD4+ T cells was carried out with the Oncomine TCR Beta short-read assay. TCRdb recomputed calls from the PCR reads with MiXCR, one row per CDR3 protein. This table holds about 11,000 distinct CDR3 sequences, approximately 49% found once. The sample consisted of CD4+ T cells from blood, cultured in vitro. The receptors stem from a human donor who had recovered from COVID-19.

This clonotype was observed a few times. V usage is TRBV20-1 and J usage is TRBJ2-3; D gene ambiguous. The CDR3 is made up of 13 amino acids. The V and J ends lost 6 bases and 0 bases respectively, with 10 bases between them. Germline V CDR1 and CDR2: DFQATT, SNEGSKA (reference sequence). CDR3 in amino acids: CSAGHTSTDTQYF. The CDR3 nucleotides read TGCAGTGCCGGTCATACTAGCACAGATACGCAGTATTTT.

The V gene is TRBV6-2 or TRBV6-3, the J gene TRBJ1-1; D remains ambiguous. V gave up 6 bases and J gave up 2 bases, with 7 bases separating them. Looked up from germline, CDR1 is MNHEY and CDR2 is SVGEGT. There are 12 residues in the CDR3. For the CDR3, the DNA is TGTGCCAGCAGAATGGGAAACACTGAAGCTTTCTTT. Translation gives CASRMGNTEAFF.

V and J are TRBV20-1 and TRBJ2-3, with 7 bases that match TRBD2. This CDR3 has 15 amino acids. Germline CDR1 and CDR2: DFQATT and SNEGSKA (reference sequence). V shed 5 bases and J 5 bases; nucleotides not matched to a gene: 13. In DNA, the CDR3 is TGCAGTGCTCAAGGTGGCAGCGGGACGATAGATACGCAGTATTTT. Its translation: CSAQGGSGTIDTQYF.

V is TRBV20-1 and J is TRBJ2-4; D unresolved. The V end lost 4 bases, the J end lost 0 bases, and 7 bases lay between the germline ends. This CDR3 has 13 residues. Germline loops: CDR1 DFQATT, CDR2 SNEGSKA (reference sequence). CDR3 DNA sequence: TGCAGTGCTAAAGAAGGAGCCAAAAACATTCAGTACTTC. Residues: CSAKEGAKNIQYF.

J is TRBJ2-3 and V is TRBV20-1; weak D call: TRBD1 (5 bases). CDR3 length equals 15 residues. Between the trimmed V and J ends, which lost 6 bases and 2 bases, there was a span of 18 bases. The germline V gene has CDR1 DFQATT and CDR2 SNEGSKA (reference sequence). Here the CDR3 reads CSARNFRANTDTQYF. The CDR3 bases are TGCAGTGCCCGGAACTTCAGGGCTAACACAGATACGCAGTATTTT.

This chain links TRBV5-1 with TRBJ1-2, with no clear D. The germline gives CDR1 SGHRS, CDR2 YFSETQ. The CDR3 contains 13 residues. V lost 0 bases and J lost 5, with 8 bases in between. CDR3 protein: CASSLVSLYGYTF. The CDR3 region has the DNA TGCGCCAGCAGCTTGGTGTCTCTTTATGGCTACACCTTC.

This rearrangement joins TRBV20-1 to TRBJ1-5; a weak D match, TRBD1 (6 bases). The CDR3 length is 14 residues. The germline gives CDR1 DFQATT, CDR2 SNEGSKA (reference sequence). The V end was cut by 3 bases, the J end by 5 bases, with 14 bases between. CDR3 in DNA: TGCAGTGCTAGTCTCAGGGGCGAGTATCAGCCCCAGCATTTT. This codes for CSASLRGEYQPQHF.

This clonotype was recorded once. CDR3 sequence: CASSEKRNYGYTF. The CDR3 DNA reads TGTGCCAGCAGTGAAAAGCGGAATTATGGCTACACCTTC. The gene calls are TRBV2 and TRBJ1-2; D gene unclear. V gave up 2 bases and J gave up 5 bases, with 9 bases separating them. The CDR3 extends over 13 amino acids. Germline lookup yields CDR1 SNHLY and CDR2 FYNNEI.

A few counts support this clonotype. The chain joins TRBV15 to TRBJ1-2, with D maybe TRBD1 (5 bases). Germline V gives CDR1 LNHNV, CDR2 YYDKDF (reference sequence). This CDR3 has 16 amino acids. The ends were cut back, 1 base at V and 3 bases at J, with 15 bases in the middle. The CDR3 is CATSRGGEGMDYGYTF. In DNA, the CDR3 is TGTGCCACCAGCAGAGGAGGGGAGGGTATGGACTATGGCTACACCTTC.

V and J are TRBV12-3 or TRBV12-4 and TRBJ1-5; TRBD1 matches 8 bases. This CDR3 is 15 amino acids long. Trimming cost V 6 bases and J 3 bases; bases outside gene matches: 7. CDR3 region: CASSSDRGLNQPQHF. The CDR3 region has the DNA TGTGCCAGCAGCTCCGACAGGGGACTCAATCAGCCCCAGCATTTT.

The table lists this clonotype with a few counts. This chain joins TRBV7-2 and TRBJ2-5; 9 bases agree with TRBD1. CDR1 is SGHTA and CDR2 is FQGNSA in the germline V gene. The J segment lost 3 bases and the V segment lost 5 bases, leaving 7 bases of the junction unmatched. The CDR3 extends over 15 amino acids. The CDR3 reads CASSPWGTGKETQYF. The CDR3 DNA sequence: TGTGCCAGCAGCCCCTGGGGGACAGGGAAAGAGACCCAGTACTTC. Variable domain in full (rest from reference TRBV7-2 and TRBJ2-5): GAGVSQSPSNKVTEKGKDVELRCDPISGHTALYWYRQSLGQGLEFLIYFQGNSAPDKSGLPSDRFSAERTGGSVSTLTIQRTQQEDSAVYLCASSPWGTGKETQYFGPGTRLLVL.

The chain employs TRBV20-1 and TRBJ2-1, with D perhaps TRBD2 (5 bases). Per the germline V gene, CDR1 is DFQATT and CDR2 is SNEGSKA (reference sequence). The CDR3 is 15 amino acids. Trimming shortened V by 1 base and J by 1 base, and 11 bases separated the two germline ends. CDR3 amino acids: CSARAGRGSYNEQFF. In DNA form, the CDR3 reads TGCAGTGCTAGAGCAGGTCGAGGGTCCTACAATGAGCAGTTCTTC.

This chain links TRBV19 with TRBJ2-4, with TRBD2 matching over 10 bases. Unmatched junction bases numbered 9, after V lost 4 bases and J lost 0 bases. This CDR3 is built from 18 residues. Germline V gives CDR1 LNHDA, CDR2 SQIVND (reference sequence). CDR3 in amino acids: CASSKRTSGSLAKNIQYF. The CDR3 DNA is TGTGCCAGTAGTAAACGGACTAGCGGAAGCCTAGCCAAAAACATTCAGTACTTC. The full variable domain, in which reference TRBV19 and TRBJ2-4 provide the parts outside the CDR3, is DGGITQSPKYLFRKEGQNVTLSCEQNLNHDAMYWYRQDPGQGLRLIYYSQIVNDFQKGDIAEGYSVSREKKESFPLTVTSAQKNPTAFYLCASSKRTSGSLAKNIQYFGAGTRLSVL.

This clonotype was observed a few times. The rearrangement links TRBV20-1 to TRBJ1-5, with D unclear. Trimming pared 5 bases from V and 2 bases from J, leaving 10 bases between. The CDR3 has 13 residues. Germline V gives CDR1 DFQATT, CDR2 SNEGSKA (reference sequence). The CDR3 here is CSALQDRNQPQHF. The CDR3 DNA sequence: TGCAGTGCTCTTCAGGACCGCAATCAGCCCCAGCATTTT.

In its sample, this clonotype was seen a few times. The chain uses TRBV20-1 and TRBJ1-6; 8 bases map to TRBD1. The germline V gene has CDR1 DFQATT and CDR2 SNEGSKA (reference sequence). CDR3 length: 13 residues. V trimming: 7 bases; J trimming: 9 bases; junction bases outside the gene matches: 8. The CDR3 reads CSVGTGIISPLHF. The CDR3 DNA sequence: TGCAGTGTCGGGACAGGAATTATTTCACCCCTCCACTTT.

This clonotype has only one observation. V usage is TRBV6-4 and J usage is TRBJ2-7; TRBD1 aligns across 7 bases. Germline values: CDR1 MRHNA, CDR2 SNTAGT. After removal of 10 bases from V and 2 bases from J, the junction contained 14 bases not matched to a gene. The CDR3 loop spans 15 amino acids. The CDR3 DNA sequence: TGTGCCACCAACATGGACAGGATTGAAGCCTACGAGCAGTACTTC. The encoded protein is CATNMDRIEAYEQYF.

The chain joins TRBV7-8 to TRBJ2-5, with D perhaps TRBD1 or TRBD2 (5 bases each). Looked up from germline, CDR1 is SGHVS and CDR2 is FQNEAQ. The CDR3 consists of 14 residues. Trimming removed 8 bases at V and 5 bases at J, with 18 bases between. The CDR3 bases are TGTGCCAGCGCCGTCAGGGACCACCGCGAGACCCAGTACTTC. Translation gives CASAVRDHRETQYF.

The chain links TRBV4-3 to TRBJ2-1; tentative D call: TRBD2 (5 bases). Per the germline V gene, CDR1 is LGHNA and CDR2 is YSLEER. V lost 0 bases and J 1 base, leaving 10 bases between the germline ends. The CDR3 contains 16 residues. DNA of the CDR3: TGCGCCAGCAGCCAAGAAGGGCTAGCATCCTACAATGAGCAGTTCTTC. Amino acids: CASSQEGLASYNEQFF.

The chain carries TRBV19 and TRBJ2-7, with D maybe TRBD1 (6 bases). Trimming left V 4 bases short and J 3 bases short, with 13 bases between. This CDR3 has 14 amino acids. The germline V gene has CDR1 LNHDA and CDR2 SQIVND (reference sequence). The CDR3 bases are TGTGCCAGTAGTAATGTCCAGGGGAGCTACGAGCAGTACTTC. Translating gives CASSNVQGSYEQYF.